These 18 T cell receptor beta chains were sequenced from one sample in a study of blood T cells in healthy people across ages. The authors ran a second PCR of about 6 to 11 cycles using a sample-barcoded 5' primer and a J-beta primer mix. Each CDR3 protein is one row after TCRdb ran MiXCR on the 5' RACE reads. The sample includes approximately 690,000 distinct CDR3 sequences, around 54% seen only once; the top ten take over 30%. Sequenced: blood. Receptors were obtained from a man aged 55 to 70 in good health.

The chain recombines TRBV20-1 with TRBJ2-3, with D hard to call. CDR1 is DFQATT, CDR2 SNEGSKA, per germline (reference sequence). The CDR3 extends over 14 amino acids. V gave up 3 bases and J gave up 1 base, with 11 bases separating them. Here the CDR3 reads CSASFRAGTDTQYF. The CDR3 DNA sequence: TGCAGTGCTAGTTTTAGGGCGGGCACAGATACGCAGTATTTT.

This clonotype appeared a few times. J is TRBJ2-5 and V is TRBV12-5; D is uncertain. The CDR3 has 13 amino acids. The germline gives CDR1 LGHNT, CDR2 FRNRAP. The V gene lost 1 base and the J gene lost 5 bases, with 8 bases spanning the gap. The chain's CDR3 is CASGLGAGETQYF. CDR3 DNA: TGTGCTAGTGGTTTGGGGGCTGGGGAGACCCAGTACTTC.

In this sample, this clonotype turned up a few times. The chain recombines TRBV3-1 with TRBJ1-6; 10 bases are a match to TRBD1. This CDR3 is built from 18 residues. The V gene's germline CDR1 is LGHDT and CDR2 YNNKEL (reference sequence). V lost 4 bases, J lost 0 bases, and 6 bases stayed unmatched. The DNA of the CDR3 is TGTGCCAGCAGCCCCGGACAGGGGGAAAGCTCCTATAATTCACCCCTCCACTTT. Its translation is CASSPGQGESSYNSPLHF.

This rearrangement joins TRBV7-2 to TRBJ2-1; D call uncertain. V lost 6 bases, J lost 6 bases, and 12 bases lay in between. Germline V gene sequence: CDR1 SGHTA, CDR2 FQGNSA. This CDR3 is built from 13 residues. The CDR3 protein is CASRPASFNEQFF. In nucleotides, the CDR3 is TGTGCCAGCAGACCCGCTAGTTTCAATGAGCAGTTCTTC. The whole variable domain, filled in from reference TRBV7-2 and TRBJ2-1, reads GAGVSQSPSNKVTEKGKDVELRCDPISGHTALYWYRQSLGQGLEFLIYFQGNSAPDKSGLPSDRFSAERTGGSVSTLTIQRTQQEDSAVYLCASRPASFNEQFFGPGTRLTVL.

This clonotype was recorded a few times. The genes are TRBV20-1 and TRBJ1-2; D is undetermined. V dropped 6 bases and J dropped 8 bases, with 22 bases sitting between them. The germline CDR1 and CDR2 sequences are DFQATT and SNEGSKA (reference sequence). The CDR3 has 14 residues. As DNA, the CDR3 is TGCAGTGCCCCGAACATGGACGGGAGGAGAGGCTACACCTTC. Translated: CSAPNMDGRRGYTF.

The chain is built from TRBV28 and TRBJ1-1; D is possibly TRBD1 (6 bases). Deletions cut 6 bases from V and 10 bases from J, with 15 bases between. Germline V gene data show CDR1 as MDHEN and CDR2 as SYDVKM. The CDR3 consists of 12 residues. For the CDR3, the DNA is TGTGCCAGCAGGTCTACAGGGAAGGCAGCTTTCTTT. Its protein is CASRSTGKAAFF.

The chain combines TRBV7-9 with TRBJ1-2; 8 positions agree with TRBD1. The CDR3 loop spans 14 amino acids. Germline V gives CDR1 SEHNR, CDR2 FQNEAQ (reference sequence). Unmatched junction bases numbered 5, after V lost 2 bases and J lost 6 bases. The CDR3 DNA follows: TGTGCCAGCAGCTTAAATCAGGGGGCGAATGGCTACACCTTC. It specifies CASSLNQGANGYTF.

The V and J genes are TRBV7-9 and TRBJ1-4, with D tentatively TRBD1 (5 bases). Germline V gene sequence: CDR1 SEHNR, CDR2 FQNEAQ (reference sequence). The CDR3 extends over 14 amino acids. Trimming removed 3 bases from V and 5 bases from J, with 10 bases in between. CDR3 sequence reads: CASSFGTSNEKLFF. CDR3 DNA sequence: TGTGCCAGCAGCTTTGGGACCTCCAATGAAAAACTGTTTTTT.

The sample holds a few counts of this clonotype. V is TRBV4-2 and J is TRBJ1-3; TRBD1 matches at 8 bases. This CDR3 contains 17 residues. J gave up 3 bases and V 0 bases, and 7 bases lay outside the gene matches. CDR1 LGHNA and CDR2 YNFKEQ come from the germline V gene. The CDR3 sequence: CASSQDPQGAGGNTIYF. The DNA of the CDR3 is TGTGCCAGCAGCCAAGATCCCCAGGGGGCTGGTGGAAACACCATATATTTT.

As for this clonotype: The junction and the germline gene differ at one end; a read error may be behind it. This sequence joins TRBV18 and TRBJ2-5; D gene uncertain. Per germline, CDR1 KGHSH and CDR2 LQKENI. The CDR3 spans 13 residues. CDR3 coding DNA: TGTGTCAGCTCACGCAACCCACAAGAGACCCAGTACTTC. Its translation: CVSSRNPQETQYF.

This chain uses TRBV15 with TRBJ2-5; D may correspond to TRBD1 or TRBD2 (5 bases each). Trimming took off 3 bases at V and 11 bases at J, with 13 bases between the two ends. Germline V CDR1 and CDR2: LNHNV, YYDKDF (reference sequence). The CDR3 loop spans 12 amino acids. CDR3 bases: TGTGCCACCAGCAGCGGGACCCATAGACAGTACTTC. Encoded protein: CATSSGTHRQYF.

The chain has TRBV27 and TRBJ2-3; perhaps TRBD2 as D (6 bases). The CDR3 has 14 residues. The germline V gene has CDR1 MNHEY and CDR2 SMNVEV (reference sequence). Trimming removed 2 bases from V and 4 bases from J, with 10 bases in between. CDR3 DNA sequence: TGTGCCAGCAGTTTAGGGGGGTATGCAGATACGCAGTATTTT. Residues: CASSLGGYADTQYF.

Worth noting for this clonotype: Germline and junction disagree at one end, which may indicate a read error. CDR3 region: CASSLTSGTDAQYF. The CDR3 bases are TGCGCCAGCAGCTTGACTAGCGGCACAGATGCGCAGTATTTT. The J gene is TRBJ2-3, the V gene TRBV5-1, with 8 bases lining up with TRBD2. The CDR3 is made up of 14 amino acids. Germline V gene data show CDR1 as SGHRS and CDR2 as YFSETQ.

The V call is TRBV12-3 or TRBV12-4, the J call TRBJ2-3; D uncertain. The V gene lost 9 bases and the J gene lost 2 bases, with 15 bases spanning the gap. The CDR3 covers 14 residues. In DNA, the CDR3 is TGTGCCAGTAGCTTGGCGCCCCTCACAGATACGCAGTATTTT. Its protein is CASSLAPLTDTQYF.

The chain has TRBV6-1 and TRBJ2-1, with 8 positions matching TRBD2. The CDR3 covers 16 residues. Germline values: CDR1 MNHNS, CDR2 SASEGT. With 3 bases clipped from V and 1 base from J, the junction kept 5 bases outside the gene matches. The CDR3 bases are TGTGCCAGCAGTGAGCGGGGGGTAAGATCCTACAATGAGCAGTTCTTC. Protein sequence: CASSERGVRSYNEQFF.

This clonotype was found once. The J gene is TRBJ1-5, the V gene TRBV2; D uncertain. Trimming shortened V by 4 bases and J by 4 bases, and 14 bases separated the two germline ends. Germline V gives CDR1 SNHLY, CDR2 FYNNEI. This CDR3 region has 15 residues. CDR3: CASSAPSGENQPQHF. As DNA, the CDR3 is TGTGCCAGCAGTGCGCCAAGCGGCGAGAATCAGCCCCAGCATTTT.

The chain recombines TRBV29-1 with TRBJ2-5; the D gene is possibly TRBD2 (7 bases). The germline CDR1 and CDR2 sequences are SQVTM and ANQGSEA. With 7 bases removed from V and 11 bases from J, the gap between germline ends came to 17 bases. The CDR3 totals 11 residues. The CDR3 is CSAGGGFGQYF. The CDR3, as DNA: TGCAGCGCCGGCGGGGGCTTCGGGCAGTACTTC.

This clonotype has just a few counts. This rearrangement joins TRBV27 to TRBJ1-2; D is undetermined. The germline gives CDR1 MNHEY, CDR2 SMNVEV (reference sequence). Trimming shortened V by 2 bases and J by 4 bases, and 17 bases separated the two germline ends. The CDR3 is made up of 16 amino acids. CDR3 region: CASSLRPTAFTYGYTF. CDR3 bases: TGTGCCAGCAGTTTACGCCCCACGGCCTTCACCTATGGCTACACCTTC.